Each of the 16 T cell receptor beta chains below was sequenced from the same sample in a study of tumor-infiltrating lymphocytes in oesophageal squamous cell carcinoma. TCRdb re-called the PCR reads with MiXCR, one entry per CDR3 protein. Among more than 9,500 distinct CDR3 sequences listed, roughly half were seen once. The sequenced material came from normal esophageal tissue next to the tumor. Source of these receptors: a male donor with esophageal squamous cell carcinoma.

The CDR3 is CASSGSGGLTYNEQFF. Here the CDR3 DNA reads TGTGCCAGCAGTGGTAGCGGGGGGCTTACCTACAATGAGCAGTTCTTC. This chain uses TRBV6-6 with TRBJ2-5, with 10 bases lining up with TRBD2. The J call may not be correct, given that the DNA end is closer to TRBJ2-1. The CDR3 sequence is 16 residues long. Germline V lookup: CDR1 MNHNY, CDR2 SVGAGI (reference sequence).

V usage is TRBV6-1 and J usage is TRBJ2-1; weak D call: TRBD2 (6 bases). The DNA end is a closer match to TRBJ2-7, so the J assignment may be wrong. CDR3 length equals 15 residues. Germline V gene lookup returns CDR1 MNHNS and CDR2 SASEGT. This chain's CDR3 is CASSEIGGGRYEQYF. CDR3 DNA: TGTGCCAGCAGTGAAATCGGGGGAGGACGGTACGAGCAGTACTTC.

This clonotype was detected only once. Germline is not matched at one junction end, which may reflect a read error. CDR3 sequence (DNA): TGTGCCAGCAGCTTAGACGGGGTGGCCTATAATTCACCCCTCCACTTC. This gives the protein CASSLDGVAYNSPLHF. J is TRBJ2-4 and V is TRBV11-3; the D gene is possibly TRBD2 (5 bases). CDR3 length equals 16 residues. Germline CDR1 is SGHNT and CDR2 is YENEEA. Together with reference TRBV11-3 and TRBJ2-4, the CDR3 gives the full variable domain: EAGVVQSPRYKIIEKKQPVAFWCNPISGHNTLYWYLQNLGQGPELLIRYENEEAVDDSQLPKDRFSAERLKGVDSTLKIQPAELGDSAVYLCASSLDGVAYNSPLHFGAGTRLSVL.

J is TRBJ2-5 and V is TRBV11-3, with D perhaps assigned TRBD1 or TRBD2 (5 bases each). The J call is uncertain, as TRBJ2-7 better fits the DNA end. The germline V gene encodes CDR1 SGHNT and CDR2 YENEEA. There are 16 residues in the CDR3. The CDR3 spells CASSPGRKSSSYEQYF. The CDR3 nucleotides are TGTGCCAGCAGCCCGGGGCGCAAATCTTCCTCCTACGAGCAGTACTTC.

As to this clonotype: A much larger clonotype is one base distant, so this may be a read error. V usage is TRBV11-2 and J usage is TRBJ2-5, with D possibly TRBD1 on 6 matching bases. The end of the DNA aligns better with TRBJ2-1, so the J call may be wrong. The CDR3 consists of 15 residues. Germline CDR1 is SGHAT and CDR2 is FQNNGV. This CDR3 reads CASSLGFLGAYEQFF. In nucleotides, the CDR3 is TGTGCCAGCAGCTTAGGTTTCTTGGGGGCCTACGAGCAGTTCTTC.

By share, this clonotype counts as hyperexpanded. This sequence joins TRBV28 and TRBJ2-1, with 7 bases fitting TRBD2. J gave up 7 bases and V 6 bases, and 12 bases lay outside the gene matches. The CDR3 has 15 amino acids. The germline gives CDR1 MDHEN, CDR2 SYDVKM. This chain's CDR3 is CASRKLGGGGNEQFF. CDR3 sequence (DNA): TGTGCCAGCAGAAAACTCGGTGGCGGGGGTAATGAGCAGTTCTTC.

J is TRBJ2-5 and V is TRBV12-3 or TRBV12-4, with D possibly matching TRBD2 (5 bases). The ends were cut back, 8 bases at V and 13 bases at J, with 17 bases in the middle. This CDR3 has 11 amino acids. The chain's CDR3 is CASLYTGELYF. The DNA of the CDR3 is TGTGCCAGCTTGTACACCGGGGAGCTGTACTTC.

The DNA of the CDR3 is TGTGCCAGCAGCCGGGACAGGGGAGGGAATGAGCAGTTCTTC. Its translation is CASSRDRGGNEQFF. The V and J genes are TRBV7-1 and TRBJ2-1, with 10 bases fitting TRBD1. TRBV7-1 is placed among ORFs of uncertain function. The CDR3 is 14 amino acids. J lost 7 bases, V lost 5 bases, and 5 bases had no gene match.

For this clonotype: In this CDR3 the conserved last residue, phenylalanine or tryptophan, is missing, so a read error is likely. The limits of the CDR3 on the DNA are not certain, so only TCRdb's listed CDR3 is given. The chain employs TRBV7-9 and TRBJ1-1; the DNA was not used to check the table's D call, TRBD1. The CDR3 totals 18 residues, both ends included. Germline V gene lookup returns CDR1 SEHNR and CDR2 FQNEAQ (reference sequence). This chain's CDR3 is CASSLIWARDVRPSTSGQ.

This clonotype was seen only a few times. A read error may be the cause here, since a much bigger clone is one base away. J is TRBJ2-5 and V is TRBV24-1; D gene uncertain. This CDR3 spans 11 amino acids. The germline gives CDR1 KGHDR, CDR2 SFDVKD. Trimming shortened V by 8 bases and J by 11 bases, and 14 bases separated the two germline ends. The CDR3 nucleotides read TGTGCCACCACCTTGGGCAATGAGCAGTACTTC. Its protein product is CATTLGNEQYF.

The sample holds many counts of this clonotype. The genes are TRBV5-6 and TRBJ2-1; 10 nucleotides align to TRBD2. The CDR3 is 14 residues long. CDR1 SGHDT and CDR2 YYEEEE come from the germline V gene. The J segment lost 8 bases and the V segment lost 5 bases, leaving 7 bases of the junction unmatched. The CDR3 nucleotides read TGTGCCAGCAGGCAACTAGCGGGGAGTGATGAGCAGTTCTTC. Protein product: CASRQLAGSDEQFF.

As for this clonotype: A junction boundary mismatches the germline segment, possibly from a read error. The rearrangement joins TRBV7-2 to TRBJ1-6; 7 nucleotides line up with TRBD1. The CDR3 has 13 residues. Germline V gene data show CDR1 as SGHTA and CDR2 as FQGNSA. The CDR3 region has the DNA TGTGCCAGCAGCTTAAACCGGGAGGGGACAGTCTACTTT. The encoded protein is CASSLNREGTVYF. Drawing the rest from reference TRBV7-2 and TRBJ1-6, the complete variable domain is GAGVSQSPSNKVTEKGKDVELRCDPISGHTALYWYRQSLGQGLEFLIYFQGNSAPDKSGLPSDRFSAERTGGSVSTLTIQRTQQEDSAVYLCASSLNREGTVYFGNGTRLTVT.

Points on this clonotype: It is unclear where the CDR3 begins or ends on the DNA, so no DNA is shown, and the CDR3 is as TCRdb lists it. The V and J genes are TRBV7-5 and TRBJ2-7. TRBV7-5 is given as a pseudogene. The CDR3 is 19 residues long, ends included. CDR3 loop: CISVPEAKQRDVGTYEQYF.

This chain uses TRBV2 with TRBJ2-1; 7 bases line up with TRBD1. The J call may be in error: the DNA end matches TRBJ2-7 better. This CDR3 spans 16 amino acids. The germline V gene has CDR1 SNHLY and CDR2 FYNNEI. This CDR3 is CASSDPSRQGGYEQYF. CDR3 sequence (DNA): TGTGCCAGCAGTGATCCGTCCCGACAGGGTGGCTACGAGCAGTACTTC.

Points on this clonotype: Likely a read error: the CDR3 ends without its conserved phenylalanine or tryptophan. The DNA is left out, because the CDR3 cannot be placed on it with certainty; the CDR3 is given as TCRdb lists it. This CDR3 is CASSLGLNVGEQFFGA. This chain connects TRBV7-3 to TRBJ2-5; the table's D call TRBD2 went unverified against the DNA. Germline lookup yields CDR1 SGHTA and CDR2 FQGTGA. The CDR3 is made up of 16 amino acids, end residues included.

V gene TRBV6-1 combines with J gene TRBJ1-1; D is undetermined. Trimming took 2 bases from V and 10 from J, leaving 11 bases between them. The CDR3 length is 12 residues. The V gene's germline CDR1 is MNHNS and CDR2 SASEGT. CDR3 region: CASSENWSGAFF. The CDR3 coding sequence is TGTGCCAGCAGTGAAAACTGGTCAGGAGCTTTCTTT.